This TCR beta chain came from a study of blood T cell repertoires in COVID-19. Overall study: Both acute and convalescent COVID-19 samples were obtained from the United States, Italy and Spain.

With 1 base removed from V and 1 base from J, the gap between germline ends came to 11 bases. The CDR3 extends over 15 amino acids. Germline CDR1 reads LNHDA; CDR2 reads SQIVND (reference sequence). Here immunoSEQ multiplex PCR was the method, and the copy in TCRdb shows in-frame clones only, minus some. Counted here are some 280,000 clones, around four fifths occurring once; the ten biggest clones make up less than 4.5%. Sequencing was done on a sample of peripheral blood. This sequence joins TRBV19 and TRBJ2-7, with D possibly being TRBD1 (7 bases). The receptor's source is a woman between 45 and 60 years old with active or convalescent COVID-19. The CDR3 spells CASSIGRGPSYEQYF. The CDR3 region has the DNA TGTGCCAGTAGTATAGGGAGGGGGCCTTCCTACGAGCAGTACTTC.